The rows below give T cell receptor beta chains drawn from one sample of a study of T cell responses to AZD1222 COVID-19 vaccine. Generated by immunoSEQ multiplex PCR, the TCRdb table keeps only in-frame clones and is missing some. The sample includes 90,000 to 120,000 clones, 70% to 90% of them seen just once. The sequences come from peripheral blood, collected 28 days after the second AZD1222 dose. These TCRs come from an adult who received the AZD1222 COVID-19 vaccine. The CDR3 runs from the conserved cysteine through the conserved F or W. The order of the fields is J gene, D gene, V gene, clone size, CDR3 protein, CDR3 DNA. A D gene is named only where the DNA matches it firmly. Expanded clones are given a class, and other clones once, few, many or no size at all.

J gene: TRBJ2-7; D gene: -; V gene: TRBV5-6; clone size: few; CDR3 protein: CASARGDYEQYF; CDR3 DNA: TGTGCCAGCGCGCGGGGTGACTACGAGCAGTACTTC
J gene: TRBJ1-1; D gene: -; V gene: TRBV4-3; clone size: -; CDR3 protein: CASSPEPHLNTEAFF; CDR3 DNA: TGCGCCAGCAGCCCTGAACCCCACCTGAACACTGAAGCTTTCTTT
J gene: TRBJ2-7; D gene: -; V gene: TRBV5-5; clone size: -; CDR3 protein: CASSSALGWTYEQYF; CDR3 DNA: TGTGCCAGCAGCTCAGCTCTGGGGTGGACCTACGAGCAGTACTTC
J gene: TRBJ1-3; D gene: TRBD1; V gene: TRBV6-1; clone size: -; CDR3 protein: CASSDRGILGNTIYF; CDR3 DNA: TGTGCCAGCAGTGACAGGGGGATTTTAGGAAACACCATATATTTT
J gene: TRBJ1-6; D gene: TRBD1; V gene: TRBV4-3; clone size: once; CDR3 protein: CASSQARQGAGSPLHF; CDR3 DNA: TGCGCCAGCAGCCAAGCTCGGCAGGGGGCAGGTTCACCCCTCCACTTT
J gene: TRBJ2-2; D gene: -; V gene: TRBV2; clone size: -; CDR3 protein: CASSEGGGPWAGELFF; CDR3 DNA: TGTGCCAGCAGTGAGGGAGGGGGCCCATGGGCCGGGGAGCTGTTTTTT
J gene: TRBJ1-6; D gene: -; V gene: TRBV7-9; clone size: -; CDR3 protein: CASSLSNSISPLHF; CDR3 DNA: TGTGCCAGCAGCTTAAGTAACAGTATTTCACCCCTCCACTTT
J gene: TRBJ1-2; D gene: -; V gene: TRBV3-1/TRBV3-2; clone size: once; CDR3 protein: CASRRGGNRYTYYGYTF; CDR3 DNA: TGTGCCAGCAGGCGGGGAGGGAACCGGTATACATACTATGGCTACACCTTC
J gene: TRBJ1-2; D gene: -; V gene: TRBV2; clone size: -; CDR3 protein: CASSPGGYGYTF; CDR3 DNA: TGTGCCAGCAGTCCCGGGGGCTATGGCTACACCTTC
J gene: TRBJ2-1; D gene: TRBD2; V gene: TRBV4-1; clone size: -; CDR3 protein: CASSQEVGLAAYNEQFF; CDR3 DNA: TGCGCCAGCAGCCAAGAAGTGGGACTAGCCGCCTACAATGAGCAGTTCTTC
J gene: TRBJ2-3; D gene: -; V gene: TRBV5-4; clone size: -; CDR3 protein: CASSFPGALNPDTQYF; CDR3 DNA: TGTGCCAGCAGCTTCCCGGGGGCCCTTAACCCAGATACGCAGTATTTT
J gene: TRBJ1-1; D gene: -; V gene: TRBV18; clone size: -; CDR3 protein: CASSMDAGVEAFF; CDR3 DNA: TGTGCCAGCTCCATGGACGCTGGTGTGGAAGCTTTCTTT
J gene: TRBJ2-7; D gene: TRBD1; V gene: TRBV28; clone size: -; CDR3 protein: CASTLSPGTGNLEQYF; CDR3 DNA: TGTGCCAGCACCCTCTCTCCCGGGACAGGGAATCTCGAGCAGTACTTC
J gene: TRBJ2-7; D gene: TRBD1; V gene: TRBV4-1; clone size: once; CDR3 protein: CASSLGQSYEQYF; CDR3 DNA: TGCGCCAGCAGCCTGGGACAGAGTTACGAGCAGTACTTC
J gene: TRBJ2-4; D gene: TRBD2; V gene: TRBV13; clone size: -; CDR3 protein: CASSLTSGVKNIQYF; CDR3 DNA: TGTGCCAGCAGCCTCACTAGCGGGGTAAAAAACATTCAGTACTTC
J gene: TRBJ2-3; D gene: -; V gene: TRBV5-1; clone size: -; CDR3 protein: CASSYRTAHSTDTQYF; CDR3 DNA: TGCGCCAGCAGCTACCGGACAGCCCATTCCACAGATACGCAGTATTTT
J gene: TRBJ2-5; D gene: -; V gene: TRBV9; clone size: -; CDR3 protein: CASSGGSSETQYF; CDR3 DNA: TGTGCCAGCAGCGGGGGGTCTTCAGAGACCCAGTACTTC
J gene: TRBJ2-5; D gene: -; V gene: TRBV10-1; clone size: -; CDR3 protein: CASSRDKGETQYF; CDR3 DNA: TGCGCCAGCAGTCGGGACAAGGGGGAGACCCAGTACTTC
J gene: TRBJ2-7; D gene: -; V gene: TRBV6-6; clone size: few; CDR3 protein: CASSPHRYEQYF; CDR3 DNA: TGTGCCAGCAGTCCCCACAGGTACGAGCAGTACTTC
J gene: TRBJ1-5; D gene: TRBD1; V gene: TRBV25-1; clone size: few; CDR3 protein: CANSTGDQHF; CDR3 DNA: TGTGCCAACTCGACAGGGGACCAGCATTTT
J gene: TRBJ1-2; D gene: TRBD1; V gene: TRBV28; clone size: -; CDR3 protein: CASSIGQVGGYTF; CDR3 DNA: TGTGCCAGCAGTATAGGACAGGTCGGCGGCTACACCTTC
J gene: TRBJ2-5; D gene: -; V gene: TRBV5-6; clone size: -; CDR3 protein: CASSLLVETPLGQETQYF; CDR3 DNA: TGTGCCAGCAGCTTGCTGGTGGAAACTCCCTTAGGCCAAGAGACCCAGTACTTC
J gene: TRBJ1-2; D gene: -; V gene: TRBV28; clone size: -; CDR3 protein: CASSSGANYGYTF; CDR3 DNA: TGTGCCAGCAGTTCGGGGGCTAACTATGGCTACACCTTC
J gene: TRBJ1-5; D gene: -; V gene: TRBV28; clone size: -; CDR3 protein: CASSLEDQPQHF; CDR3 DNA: TGTGCCAGCAGTTTAGAGGATCAGCCCCAGCATTTT
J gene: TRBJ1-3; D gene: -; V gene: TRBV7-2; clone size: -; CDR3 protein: CASSPLGSGNTIYF; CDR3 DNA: TGTGCCAGCAGCCCCTTGGGATCTGGAAACACCATATATTTT
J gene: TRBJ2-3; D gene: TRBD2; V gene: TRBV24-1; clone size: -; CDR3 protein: CATSASGGGTDTQYF; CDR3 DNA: TGTGCCACCAGTGCCAGCGGGGGGGGCACAGATACGCAGTATTTT
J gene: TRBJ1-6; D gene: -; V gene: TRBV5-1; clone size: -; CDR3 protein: CASSLDSLVPLHF; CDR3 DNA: TGCGCCAGCAGCTTGGACAGTTTGGTCCCCCTCCACTTT
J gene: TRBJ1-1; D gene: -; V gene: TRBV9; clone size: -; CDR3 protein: CASSARVETNTEAFF; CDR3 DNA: TGTGCCAGCAGCGCCCGGGTCGAAACGAACACTGAAGCTTTCTTT